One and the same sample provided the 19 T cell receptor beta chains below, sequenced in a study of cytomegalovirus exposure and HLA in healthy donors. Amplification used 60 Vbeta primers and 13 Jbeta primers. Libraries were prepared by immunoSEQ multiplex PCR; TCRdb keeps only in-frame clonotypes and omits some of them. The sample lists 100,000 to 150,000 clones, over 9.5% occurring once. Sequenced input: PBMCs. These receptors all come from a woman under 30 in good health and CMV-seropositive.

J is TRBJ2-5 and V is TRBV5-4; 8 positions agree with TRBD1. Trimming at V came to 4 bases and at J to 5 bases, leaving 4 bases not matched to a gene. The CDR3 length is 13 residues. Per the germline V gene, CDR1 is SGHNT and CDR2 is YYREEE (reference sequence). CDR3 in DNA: TGTGCCAGCAGCCCGACAGGGGAGGAGACCCAGTACTTC. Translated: CASSPTGEETQYF. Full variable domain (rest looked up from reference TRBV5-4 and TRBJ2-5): ETGVTQSPTHLIKTRGQQVTLRCSSQSGHNTVSWYQQALGQGPQFIFQYYREEENGRGNFPPRFSGLQFPNYSSELNVNALELDDSALYLCASSPTGEETQYFGPGTRLLVL.

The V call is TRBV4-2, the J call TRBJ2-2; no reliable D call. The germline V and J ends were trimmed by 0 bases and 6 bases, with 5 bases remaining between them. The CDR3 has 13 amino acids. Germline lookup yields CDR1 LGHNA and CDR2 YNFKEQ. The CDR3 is CASSQDRAGELFF. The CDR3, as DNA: TGTGCCAGCAGCCAAGACCGGGCCGGGGAGCTGTTTTTT.

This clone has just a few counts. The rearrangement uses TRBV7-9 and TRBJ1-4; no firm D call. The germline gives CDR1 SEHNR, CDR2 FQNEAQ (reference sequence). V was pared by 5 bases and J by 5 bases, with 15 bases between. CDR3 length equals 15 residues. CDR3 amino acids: CASSLTGSLNEKLFF. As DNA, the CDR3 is TGTGCCAGCAGCCTGACGGGATCCCTAAATGAAAAACTGTTTTTT.

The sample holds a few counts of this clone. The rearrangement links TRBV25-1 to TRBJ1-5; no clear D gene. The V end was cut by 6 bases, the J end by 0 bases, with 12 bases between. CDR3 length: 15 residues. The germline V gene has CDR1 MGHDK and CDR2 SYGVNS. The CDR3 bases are TGTGCCAGCAGGGCAGGAGGGAATAGCAATCAGCCCCAGCATTTT. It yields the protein CASRAGGNSNQPQHF.

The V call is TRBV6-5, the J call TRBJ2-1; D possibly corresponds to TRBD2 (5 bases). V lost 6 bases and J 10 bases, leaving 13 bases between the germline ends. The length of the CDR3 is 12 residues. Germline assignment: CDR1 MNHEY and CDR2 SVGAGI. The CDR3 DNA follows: TGTGCCAGCAGCGCCCTGGGCGGGGAGCAGTTCTTC. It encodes CASSALGGEQFF.

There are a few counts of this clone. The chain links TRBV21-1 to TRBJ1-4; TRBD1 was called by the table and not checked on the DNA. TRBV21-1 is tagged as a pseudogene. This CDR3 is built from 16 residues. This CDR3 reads CASSPKDRVGDEKLFF. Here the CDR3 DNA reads TGTGCCAGCAGCCCAAAAGACAGGGTAGGAGATGAAAAACTGTTTTTT.

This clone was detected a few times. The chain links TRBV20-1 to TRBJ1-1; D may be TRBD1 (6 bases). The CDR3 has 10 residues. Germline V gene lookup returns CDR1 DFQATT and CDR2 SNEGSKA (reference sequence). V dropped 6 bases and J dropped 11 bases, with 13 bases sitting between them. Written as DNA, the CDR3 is TGCAGTGCCCCTGACAGGAGGGCTTTCTTT. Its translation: CSAPDRRAFF.

The CDR3 DNA is TGTGCCAGCAGCCACAGTAGCGGATCCACAGATACGCAGTATTTT. It is translated as CASSHSSGSTDTQYF. The chain combines TRBV5-4 with TRBJ2-3; weak D call: TRBD2 (6 bases). Germline V CDR1 and CDR2: SGHNT, YYREEE (reference sequence). The ends were cut back, 4 bases at V and 2 bases at J, with 14 bases in the middle. CDR3 length equals 15 residues.

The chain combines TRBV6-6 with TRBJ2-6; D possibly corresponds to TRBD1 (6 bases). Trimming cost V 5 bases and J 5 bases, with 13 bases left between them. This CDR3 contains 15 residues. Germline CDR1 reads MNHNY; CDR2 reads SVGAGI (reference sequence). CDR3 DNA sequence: TGTGCCAGCAGTAGAACAGGGCAGCGGGCCAACGTCCTGACTTTC. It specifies CASSRTGQRANVLTF.

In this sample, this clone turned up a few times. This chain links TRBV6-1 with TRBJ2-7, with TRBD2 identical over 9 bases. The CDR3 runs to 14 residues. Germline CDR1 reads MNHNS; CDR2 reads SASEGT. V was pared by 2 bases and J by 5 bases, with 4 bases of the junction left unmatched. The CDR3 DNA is TGTGCCAGCAGTGAAAGGAGCGGGAGGAACGAGCAGTACTTC. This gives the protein CASSERSGRNEQYF.

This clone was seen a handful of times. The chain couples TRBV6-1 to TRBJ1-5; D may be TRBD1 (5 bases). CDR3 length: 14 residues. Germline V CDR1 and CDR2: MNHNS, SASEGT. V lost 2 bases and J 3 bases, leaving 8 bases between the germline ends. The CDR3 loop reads CASSEQGDNQPQHF. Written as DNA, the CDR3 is TGTGCCAGCAGTGAACAAGGGGACAATCAGCCCCAGCATTTT.

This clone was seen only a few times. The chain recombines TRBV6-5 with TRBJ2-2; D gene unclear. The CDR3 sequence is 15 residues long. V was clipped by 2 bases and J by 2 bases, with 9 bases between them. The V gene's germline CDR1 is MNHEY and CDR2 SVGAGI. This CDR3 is CASSYDWVNTGELFF. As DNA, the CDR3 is TGTGCCAGCAGTTACGACTGGGTTAACACCGGGGAGCTGTTTTTT.

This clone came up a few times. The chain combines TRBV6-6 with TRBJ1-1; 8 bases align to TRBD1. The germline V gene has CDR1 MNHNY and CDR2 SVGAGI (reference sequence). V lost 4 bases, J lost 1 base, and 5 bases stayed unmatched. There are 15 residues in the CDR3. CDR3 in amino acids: CASSSIQGENTEAFF. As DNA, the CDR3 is TGTGCCAGCAGTTCAATACAGGGGGAGAACACTGAAGCTTTCTTT.

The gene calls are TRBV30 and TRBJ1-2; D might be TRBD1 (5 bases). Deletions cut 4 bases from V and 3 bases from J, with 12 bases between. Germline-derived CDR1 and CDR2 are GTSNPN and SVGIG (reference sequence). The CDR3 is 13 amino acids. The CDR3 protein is CAWKKGKDYGYTF. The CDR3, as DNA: TGTGCCTGGAAAAAGGGGAAGGACTATGGCTACACCTTC.

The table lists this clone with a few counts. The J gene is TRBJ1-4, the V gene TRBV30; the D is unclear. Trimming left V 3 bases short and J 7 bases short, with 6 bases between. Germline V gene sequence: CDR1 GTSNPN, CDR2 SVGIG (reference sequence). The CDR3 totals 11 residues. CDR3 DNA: TGTGCCTGGAGGCGGGGTGAAAAACTGTTTTTT. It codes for CAWRRGEKLFF.

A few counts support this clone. Here the CDR3 DNA reads TGTGCCAGTAGTGCCCAGGGAGGATCCGGGGAGCTGTTTTTT. As protein: CASSAQGGSGELFF. The chain combines TRBV19 with TRBJ2-2, with TRBD2 as a possible D gene (6 bases). The ends were cut back, 5 bases at V and 6 bases at J, with 13 bases in the middle. This CDR3 is 14 amino acids long. Looked up from germline, CDR1 is LNHDA and CDR2 is SQIVND (reference sequence).

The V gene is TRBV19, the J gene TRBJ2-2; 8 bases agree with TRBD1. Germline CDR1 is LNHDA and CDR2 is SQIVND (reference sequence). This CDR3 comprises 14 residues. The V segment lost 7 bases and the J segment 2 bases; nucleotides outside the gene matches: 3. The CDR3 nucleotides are TGTGCCAGTACCGACAGGGGAAACACCGGGGAGCTGTTTTTT. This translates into CASTDRGNTGELFF.

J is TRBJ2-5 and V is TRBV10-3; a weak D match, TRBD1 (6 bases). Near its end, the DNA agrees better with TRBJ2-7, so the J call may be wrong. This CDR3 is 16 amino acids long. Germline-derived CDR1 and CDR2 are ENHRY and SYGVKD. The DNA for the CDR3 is TGTGCCATCAGTGAGGACCGGGACACCTACTCCTACGAGCAGTACTTC. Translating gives CAISEDRDTYSYEQYF.

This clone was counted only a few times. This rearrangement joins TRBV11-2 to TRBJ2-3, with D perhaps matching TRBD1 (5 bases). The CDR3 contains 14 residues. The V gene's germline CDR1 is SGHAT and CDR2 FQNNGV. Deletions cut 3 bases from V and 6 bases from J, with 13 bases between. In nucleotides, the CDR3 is TGTGCCAGCAGCTTTAGGGCAGGGCAGGATACGCAGTATTTT. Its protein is CASSFRAGQDTQYF.